This paragraph covers one TCR beta chain sequence. The antigen is unknown. Unmatched junction bases numbered 18, after V lost 5 bases and J lost 5 bases. The CDR3 is made up of 18 amino acids. Per the germline V gene, CDR1 is SGHTA and CDR2 is FQGNSA. The sample originates from a study of T cell responses to AZD1222 COVID-19 vaccine. Study results and caveats: Only 6 or 7 AZD1222 recipients tested seropositive at baseline. Reports say nearly half of spike-specific TCRs go after unmutated variant regions. Donors were mostly white British, more females; clonal diversity possibly underestimated.

Assay: immunoSEQ multiplex PCR; the TCRdb copy retains only in-frame clones and omits some. The table records about 120,000 clones, 88% of them present only once. This specimen consisted of peripheral blood, obtained on day 0 of AZD1222 vaccination. The sequence derives from an adult in good health. This sequence joins TRBV7-2 and TRBJ1-1, with TRBD1 matching 9 bases. The CDR3 loop is CASSRYSINRGLETEAFF. The CDR3 DNA reads TGTGCCAGCAGCCGTTACAGTATTAACAGGGGGCTGGAGACTGAAGCTTTCTTT.